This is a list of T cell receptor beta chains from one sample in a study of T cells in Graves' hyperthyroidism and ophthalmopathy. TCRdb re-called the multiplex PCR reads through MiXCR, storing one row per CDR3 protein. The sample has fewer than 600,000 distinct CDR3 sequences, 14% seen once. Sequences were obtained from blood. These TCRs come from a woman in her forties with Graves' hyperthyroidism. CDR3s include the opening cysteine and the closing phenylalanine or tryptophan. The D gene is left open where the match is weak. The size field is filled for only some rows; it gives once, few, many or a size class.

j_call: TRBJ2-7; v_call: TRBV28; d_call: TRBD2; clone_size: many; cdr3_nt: TGTGCCAGCAGTTTAACAGGGCTAGCGGGAGTCGAGCAGTACTTC; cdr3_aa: CASSLTGLAGVEQYF
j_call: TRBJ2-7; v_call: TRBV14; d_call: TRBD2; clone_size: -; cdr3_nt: TGTGCCAGCAGCCAAGCCCCAGGGAGACTAGCGGTCGAGCAGTACTTC; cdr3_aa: CASSQAPGRLAVEQYF
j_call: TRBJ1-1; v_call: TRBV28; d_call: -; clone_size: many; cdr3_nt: TGTGCCAGCAGTTCCGCCCAGGGTAGCTATGAAGCTTTCTTT; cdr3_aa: CASSSAQGSYEAFF
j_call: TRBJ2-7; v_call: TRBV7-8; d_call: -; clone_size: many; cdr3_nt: TGTGCCAGCAGCTTAAGGTCAGGGGCCGGGTACGAGCAGTACTTC; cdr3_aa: CASSLRSGAGYEQYF
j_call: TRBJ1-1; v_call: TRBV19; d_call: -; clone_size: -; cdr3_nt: TGTGCCAGTAGAGGACAGTGGAACACTGAAGCTTTCTTT; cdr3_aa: CASRGQWNTEAFF
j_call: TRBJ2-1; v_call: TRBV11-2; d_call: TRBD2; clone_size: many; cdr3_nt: TGTGCCAGCAGCTTAGCACGTGCGGGAGTTCCCCTCAATGAGCAGTTCTTC; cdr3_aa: CASSLARAGVPLNEQFF
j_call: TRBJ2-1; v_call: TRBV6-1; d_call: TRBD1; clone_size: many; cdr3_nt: TGTGCCAGCAGTGATTGGACAGGGCGCGATGAGCAGTTCTTC; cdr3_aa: CASSDWTGRDEQFF
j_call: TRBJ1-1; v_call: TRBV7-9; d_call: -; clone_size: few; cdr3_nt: TGTGCCAGCACCCCAACGGGGGGAGGAAACACTGAAGCTTTCTTT; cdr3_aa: CASTPTGGGNTEAFF
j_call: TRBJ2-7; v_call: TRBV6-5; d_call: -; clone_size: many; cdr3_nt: TGTGCCAGCAGTTACCGACAGGGGAGGGACGAGCAGTACTTC; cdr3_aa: CASSYRQGRDEQYF
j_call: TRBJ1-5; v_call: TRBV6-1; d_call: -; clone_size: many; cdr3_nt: TGTGCCAGCAGTGCAGGGAAGAGCAATCAGCCCCAGCATTTT; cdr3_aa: CASSAGKSNQPQHF
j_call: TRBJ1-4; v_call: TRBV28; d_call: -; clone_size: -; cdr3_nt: TGTGCCAGCAGTTTCAGGCAGGGTTCTGAAAAACTGTTTTTT; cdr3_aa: CASSFRQGSEKLFF
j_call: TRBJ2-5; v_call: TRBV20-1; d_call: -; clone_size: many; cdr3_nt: TGCAGTGCTACCAGGGGAGAAGAGACCCAGTACTTC; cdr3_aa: CSATRGEETQYF
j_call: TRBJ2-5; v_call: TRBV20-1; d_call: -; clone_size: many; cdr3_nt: TGCAGTGCTAGAGTTTCAGGAGGGGGCCGGGAGACCCAGTACTTC; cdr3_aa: CSARVSGGGRETQYF
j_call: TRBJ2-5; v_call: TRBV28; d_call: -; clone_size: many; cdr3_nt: TGTGCCAGCAGTTCTACTCCGTTCCAAGAGACCCAGTACTTC; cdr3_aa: CASSSTPFQETQYF
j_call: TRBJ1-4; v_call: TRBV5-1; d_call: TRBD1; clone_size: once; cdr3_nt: TGCGCCAGCAGCCTCCTCCGGGACAGGGATGAAAAACTGTTTTTT; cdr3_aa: CASSLLRDRDEKLFF
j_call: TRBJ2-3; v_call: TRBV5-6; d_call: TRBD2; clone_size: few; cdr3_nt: TGTGCCAGCAGCTTGGGGGGGGGACTAGCCACAGATACGCAGTATTTT; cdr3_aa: CASSLGGGLATDTQYF
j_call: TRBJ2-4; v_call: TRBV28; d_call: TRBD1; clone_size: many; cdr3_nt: TGTGCCAGCAGTTACCGTCGACAGGGAGCCAAAAACATTCAGTACTTC; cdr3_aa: CASSYRRQGAKNIQYF
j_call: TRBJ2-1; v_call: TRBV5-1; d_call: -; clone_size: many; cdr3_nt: TGCGCCAGCAGCTACACATCAGGGTTTCGGAATGAGCAGTTCTTC; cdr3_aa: CASSYTSGFRNEQFF
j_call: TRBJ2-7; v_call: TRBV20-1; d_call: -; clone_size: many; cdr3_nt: TGCAGTGCTAGTTCCCCACAGGGAAAGGTTGGATCCTACGAGCAGTACTTC; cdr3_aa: CSASSPQGKVGSYEQYF
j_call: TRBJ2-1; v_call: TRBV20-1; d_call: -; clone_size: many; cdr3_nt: TGCAGTGCTAGAGGAGCGCCCGTCTCCTACAATGAGCAGTTCTTC; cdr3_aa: CSARGAPVSYNEQFF
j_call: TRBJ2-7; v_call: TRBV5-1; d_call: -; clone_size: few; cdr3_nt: TGCGCCAGCAGCTTGGTGGGGACTCTGGACGGCGAGCAGCACTTC; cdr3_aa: CASSLVGTLDGEQHF
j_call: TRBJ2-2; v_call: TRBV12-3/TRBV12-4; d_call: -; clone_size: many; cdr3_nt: TGTGCCAGCAACGACGTGGGGTCCGGGGAGCTGTTTTTT; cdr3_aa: CASNDVGSGELFF
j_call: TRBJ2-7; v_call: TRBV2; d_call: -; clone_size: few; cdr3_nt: TGTGCCACCTGTAGGGGCTACGAGCAGTACTTC; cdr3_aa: CATCRGYEQYF
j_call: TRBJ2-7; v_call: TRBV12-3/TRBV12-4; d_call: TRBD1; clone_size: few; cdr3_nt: TGTGCCAGCAGGGTGACAGGGGCGAGCTACGAGCAGTACTTC; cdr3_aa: CASRVTGASYEQYF
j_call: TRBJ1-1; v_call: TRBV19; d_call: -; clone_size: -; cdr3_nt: TGTGCCAGTGCGCTTTCCAACACTGAAGCTTTCTTT; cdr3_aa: CASALSNTEAFF
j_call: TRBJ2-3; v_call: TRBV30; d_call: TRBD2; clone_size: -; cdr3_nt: TGTGCCTGGAGTCTTCTAGCGGGATGGGACACAGATACGCAGTATTTT; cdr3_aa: CAWSLLAGWDTDTQYF
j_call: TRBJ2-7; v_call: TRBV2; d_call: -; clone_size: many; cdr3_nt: TGTGCCAGCAGTGAAGCTGGCGGAGTCGAGCAGTACTTC; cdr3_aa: CASSEAGGVEQYF
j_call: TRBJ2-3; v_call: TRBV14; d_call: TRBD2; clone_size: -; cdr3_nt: TGTGCCAGCAGCCAAGAGGCGGGAGGGCCAGGGGATACGCAGTATTTT; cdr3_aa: CASSQEAGGPGDTQYF
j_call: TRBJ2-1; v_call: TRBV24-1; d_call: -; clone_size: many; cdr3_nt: TGTGCCACCAGTGATGGGGCGGGACAGAGAAACTACAATGAGCAGTTCTTC; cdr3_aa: CATSDGAGQRNYNEQFF
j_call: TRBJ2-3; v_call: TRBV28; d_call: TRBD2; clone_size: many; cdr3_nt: TGTGCCAGCAGTTTTCGGCGGGAGTGGGATACGCAGTATTTT; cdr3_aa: CASSFRREWDTQYF
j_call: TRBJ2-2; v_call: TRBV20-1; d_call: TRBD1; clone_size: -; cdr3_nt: TGCAGTGCTGCTGGGACAGCGAACACCGGGGAGCTGTTTTTT; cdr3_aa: CSAAGTANTGELFF
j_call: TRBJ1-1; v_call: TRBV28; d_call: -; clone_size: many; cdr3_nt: TGTGCCAGCAGTTTAAGGTCGTACAGTCACTGGGGTCTGAACACTGAAGCTTTCTTT; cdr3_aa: CASSLRSYSHWGLNTEAFF
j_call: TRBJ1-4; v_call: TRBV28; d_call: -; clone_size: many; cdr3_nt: TGTGCCACCCTTCCAGGAGGGCAGGGGACGGTTGAAAAACTGTTTTTT; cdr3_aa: CATLPGGQGTVEKLFF
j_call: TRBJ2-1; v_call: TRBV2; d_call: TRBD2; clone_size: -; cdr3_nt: TGTGCCAGCAGTGAAGGGGTAGCGGGAAACAATGAGCAGTTCTTC; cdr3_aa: CASSEGVAGNNEQFF
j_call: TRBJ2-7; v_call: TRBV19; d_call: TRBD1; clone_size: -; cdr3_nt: TGTGCCAGTAGTTTGAGGACAGGGGTTGCCTACGAGCAGTACTTC; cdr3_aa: CASSLRTGVAYEQYF
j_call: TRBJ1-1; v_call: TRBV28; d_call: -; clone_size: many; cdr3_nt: TGTGCCAGCAGTTTATGGCTGAACACTGAAGCTTTCTTT; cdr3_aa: CASSLWLNTEAFF
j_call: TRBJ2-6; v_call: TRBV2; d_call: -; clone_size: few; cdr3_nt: TGTGCCAGCAGCGTCCACAACTCTGGGGCCAACGTCCTGACTTTC; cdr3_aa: CASSVHNSGANVLTF
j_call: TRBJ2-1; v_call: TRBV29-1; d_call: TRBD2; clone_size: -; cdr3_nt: TGCAGCGTTGAAGTACTAGCGGACATCTCCTACAATGAGCAGTTCTTC; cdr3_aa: CSVEVLADISYNEQFF
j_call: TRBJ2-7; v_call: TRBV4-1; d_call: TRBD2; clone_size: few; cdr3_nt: TGCGCCAGCAGCCGCCCACTAGCGGGAACCTACGAGCAGTACTTC; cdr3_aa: CASSRPLAGTYEQYF
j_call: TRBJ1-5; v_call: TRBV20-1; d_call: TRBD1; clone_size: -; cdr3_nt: TGCAGTGCTAGAGATCGTGCAGGGGGTAATCAGCCCCAGCATTTT; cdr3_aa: CSARDRAGGNQPQHF
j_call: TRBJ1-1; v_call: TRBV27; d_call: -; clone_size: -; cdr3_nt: TGTGCCAGCAGTTTACTCGCGGGGGACACTGAAGCTTTCTTT; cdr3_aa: CASSLLAGDTEAFF
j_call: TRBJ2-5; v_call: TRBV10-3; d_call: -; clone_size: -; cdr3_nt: TGCGCCACCCAGCCGTTCTCGATGGAGACCCAGTACTTC; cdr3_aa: CATQPFSMETQYF
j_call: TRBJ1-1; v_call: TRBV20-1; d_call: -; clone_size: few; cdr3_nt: TGCAGTGCTAGAGTCTCCGTCGGGGCCTTGAACACTGAAGCTTTCTTT; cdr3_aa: CSARVSVGALNTEAFF
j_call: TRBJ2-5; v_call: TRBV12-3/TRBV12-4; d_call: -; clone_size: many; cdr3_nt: TGTGCCAGCAGTTCTTATTACGGACAGCAAGAGACCCAGTACTTC; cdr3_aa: CASSSYYGQQETQYF
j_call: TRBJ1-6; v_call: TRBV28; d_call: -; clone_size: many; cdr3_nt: TGTGCCAGCACAAAGACCAGCAGAACTTCACCCCTCCACTTT; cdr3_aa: CASTKTSRTSPLHF
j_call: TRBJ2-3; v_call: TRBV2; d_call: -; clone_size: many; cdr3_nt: TGTGCCAGCAGTGACACAGGCACAGATACGCAGTATTTT; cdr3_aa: CASSDTGTDTQYF
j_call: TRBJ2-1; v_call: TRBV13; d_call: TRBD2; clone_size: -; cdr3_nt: TGTGCCAGCAGTCTCGGGACTAGCATGTGGAATGAGCAGTTCTTC; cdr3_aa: CASSLGTSMWNEQFF
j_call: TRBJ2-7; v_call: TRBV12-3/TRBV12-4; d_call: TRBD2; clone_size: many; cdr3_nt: TGTGCCAGCAGTTTGACTAGCGGGAGCTACGAGCAGTACTTC; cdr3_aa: CASSLTSGSYEQYF
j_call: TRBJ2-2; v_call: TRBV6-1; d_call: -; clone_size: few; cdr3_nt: TGTGCCAGCAGTTACCGGCGGGAGAACACCGGGGAGCTGTTTTTT; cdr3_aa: CASSYRRENTGELFF
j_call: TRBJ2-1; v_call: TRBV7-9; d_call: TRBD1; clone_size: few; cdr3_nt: TGTGCCAGCTCATTGGGACAGGGGATCCATGAGCAGTTCTTC; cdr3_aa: CASSLGQGIHEQFF
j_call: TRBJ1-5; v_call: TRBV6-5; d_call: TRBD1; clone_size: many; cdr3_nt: TGTGCCAGCCAAACCGGGACAGGCGGCAATCAGCCCCAGCATTTT; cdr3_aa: CASQTGTGGNQPQHF
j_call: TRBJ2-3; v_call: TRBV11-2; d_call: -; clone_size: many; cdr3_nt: TGTGCCAGCAGCTTAGATACAGGCACAGATACGCAGTATTTT; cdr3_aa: CASSLDTGTDTQYF
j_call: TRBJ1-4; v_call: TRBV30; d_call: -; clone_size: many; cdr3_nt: TGTGCCTGGAGTGTACAAGTTAATGAAAAACTGTTTTTT; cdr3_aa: CAWSVQVNEKLFF
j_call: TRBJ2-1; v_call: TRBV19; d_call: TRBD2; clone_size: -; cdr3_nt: TGTGCCAGCCTAGCGGCTTTTTCCAATGAGCAGTTCTTC; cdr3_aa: CASLAAFSNEQFF
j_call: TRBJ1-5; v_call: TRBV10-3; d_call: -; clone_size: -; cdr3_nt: TGTGCCATCAGAGGGGAGGGGAGCAATCAGCCCCAGCATTTT; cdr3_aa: CAIRGEGSNQPQHF